These 14 T cell receptor beta chains share one sample of origin, sequenced in a study of shared clonotypes between healthy human individuals (dated by TCRdb to 2019 to 2021). Libraries were prepared through the immunoSEQ multiplex PCR assay. Held by TCRdb, this immuneACCESS table contains in-frame sequences only and omits some clones. Under half of the omission traces to an unresolved V gene where checked; the cause of the rest is unknown. The sample table lists 70,000 to 95,000 clones, about 61% of them with a count of one. The ten largest clones take up just over 50% of the sample. Sequenced input: memory CD8+ T cells sorted from blood. This sample's cell subset or site label indicates: CD45RO+ cells pooled with CCR7-negative TemRA cells. The source is a young man in good health.

The chain joins TRBV7-9 to TRBJ1-1; D ambiguous. The CDR3 length is 15 residues. Germline assignment: CDR1 SEHNR and CDR2 FQNEAQ (reference sequence). Between the trimmed V and J ends, which lost 7 bases and 11 bases, there was a span of 26 bases. In DNA, the CDR3 is TGTGCCAGCACCCAATCCGAGACGGCCTATCCTTCCGCTTTCTTT. Encoded protein: CASTQSETAYPSAFF.

The chain has TRBV4-1 and TRBJ2-7; D is unresolved. The germline V and J ends were trimmed by 4 bases and 3 bases, with 10 bases remaining between them. Germline V CDR1 and CDR2: MGHRA, YSYEKL. The CDR3 has 13 residues. CDR3 protein: CASSLGPFYEQYF. The DNA of the CDR3 is TGCGCCAGCAGCCTAGGACCGTTCTACGAGCAGTACTTC.

This rearrangement joins TRBV5-1 to TRBJ2-5; D is possibly TRBD1 (6 bases). Between the trimmed V and J ends, which lost 3 bases and 4 bases, there was a span of 10 bases. Looked up from germline, CDR1 is SGHRS and CDR2 is YFSETQ. This CDR3 is built from 13 residues. DNA of the CDR3: TGCGCCAGCAGCTCGACAGGTCTAGAGACCCAGTACTTC. It specifies CASSSTGLETQYF.

This rearrangement joins TRBV28 to TRBJ2-5; 12 bases are shared with TRBD2. Germline assignment: CDR1 MDHEN and CDR2 SYDVKM. The CDR3 covers 16 residues. V shed 8 bases and J 5 bases; nucleotides not matched to a gene: 12. CDR3 DNA sequence: TGTGCCAGCTCACCCCCCCTAGCGGGAGGGTGGGAGACCCAGTACTTC. Its translation: CASSPPLAGGWETQYF.

The rearrangement links TRBV29-1 to TRBJ1-3; no definite D call. This CDR3 has 14 amino acids. Trimming left V 5 bases short and J 4 bases short, with 15 bases between. Germline CDR1 SQVTM, CDR2 ANQGSEA. The CDR3 DNA reads TGCAGCGTTCAAGGGCAAGGGCCCGGAAACACCATATATTTT. Amino acid sequence: CSVQGQGPGNTIYF.

CDR3 coding DNA: TGCGCCAGCAGCCAAGAAGTAGGTGGCTCCAGGAACATTCAGTACTTC. Protein: CASSQEVGGSRNIQYF. The chain couples TRBV4-3 to TRBJ2-4; D remains ambiguous. Germline V gives CDR1 LGHNA, CDR2 YSLEER. The CDR3 sequence is 16 residues long. V dropped 0 bases and J dropped 7 bases, with 16 bases sitting between them.

This clone was detected only once. The chain recombines TRBV25-1 with TRBJ2-5; the D gene is possibly TRBD2 (5 bases). V was cut by 2 bases and J by 2 bases, with 12 bases left in between. CDR1 is MGHDK and CDR2 is SYGVNS in the germline V gene. This CDR3 has 15 residues. CDR3 in DNA: TGTGCCAGCAGTGAAGTAGAGGGTCAACAAGAGACCCAGTACTTC. It is translated as CASSEVEGQQETQYF.

The chain carries TRBV29-1 and TRBJ2-7; 8 bases fit TRBD1. Germline CDR1 and CDR2: SQVTM and ANQGSEA. V gave up 0 bases and J gave up 0 bases; unmatched junction bases: 1. The CDR3 has 14 residues. This chain's CDR3 is CSVEEQGDSYEQYF. CDR3 bases: TGCAGCGTTGAAGAACAGGGGGACTCCTACGAGCAGTACTTC.

J is TRBJ1-4 and V is TRBV10-2; tentative D call: TRBD1 (5 bases). Germline assignment: CDR1 WSHSY and CDR2 SAAADI. The CDR3 is 14 amino acids. Trimming shortened V by 0 bases and J by 7 bases, and 9 bases separated the two germline ends. This CDR3 is CASSESRGSEKLFF. CDR3 nucleotide sequence: TGCGCCAGCAGTGAGTCCCGGGGGTCTGAAAAACTGTTTTTT.

The chain recombines TRBV5-1 with TRBJ1-2; no definite D call. The V end was cut by 4 bases, the J end by 4 bases, with 14 bases between. Germline assignment: CDR1 SGHRS and CDR2 YFSETQ. CDR3 length: 14 amino acids. CDR3 in DNA: TGCGCCAGCAGCCCGCCGACGACCACCTATGGCTACACCTTC. It specifies CASSPPTTTYGYTF.

The chain carries TRBV28 and TRBJ2-3; D is unresolved. The V end lost 5 bases, the J end lost 2 bases, and 11 bases lay between the germline ends. From germline, CDR1 is MDHEN and CDR2 SYDVKM. The CDR3 contains 14 residues. CDR3 in amino acids: CASSVSGNTDTQYF. The CDR3 region has the DNA TGTGCCAGCAGTGTCAGTGGGAACACAGATACGCAGTATTTT. Full variable domain (rest looked up from reference TRBV28 and TRBJ2-3): DVKVTQSSRYLVKRTGEKVFLECVQDMDHENMFWYRQDPGLGLRLIYFSYDVKMKEKGDIPEGYSVSREKKERFSLILESASTNQTSMYLCASSVSGNTDTQYFGPGTRLTVL.

This clone appeared a few times. Different DNA sequences within this sample yield the same CDR3. The V and J genes are TRBV28 and TRBJ2-7, with no clear D. V lost 3 bases and J lost 3, with 3 bases in between. From germline, CDR1 is MDHEN and CDR2 SYDVKM. The CDR3 covers 11 residues. CDR3 DNA: TGTGCCAGCAGTTTGGTCTACGAGCAGTACTTC. This encodes CASSLVYEQYF. The full variable domain, completed using reference TRBV28 and TRBJ2-7, is DVKVTQSSRYLVKRTGEKVFLECVQDMDHENMFWYRQDPGLGLRLIYFSYDVKMKEKGDIPEGYSVSREKKERFSLILESASTNQTSMYLCASSLVYEQYFGPGTRLTVT.

This clone was seen more than once but under ten times. The genes are TRBV2 and TRBJ2-3; D is perhaps TRBD2 (6 bases). The V end was cut by 0 bases, the J end by 2 bases, with 12 bases between. CDR1 is SNHLY and CDR2 is FYNNEI in the germline V gene. This CDR3 region has 16 residues. In DNA, the CDR3 is TGTGCCAGCAGTGAAGCGCTGGAGGGAATCACAGATACGCAGTATTTT. Translating gives CASSEALEGITDTQYF.

The rearrangement joins TRBV11-2 to TRBJ2-1; D is ambiguous. The CDR3 length is 13 residues. V lost 1 base, J lost 6 bases, and 7 bases lay in between. Germline V gene data show CDR1 as SGHAT and CDR2 as FQNNGV. The CDR3 protein is CASSLARLNEQFF. DNA for the CDR3: TGTGCCAGCAGCTTAGCGAGGCTCAATGAGCAGTTCTTC.